This TCR beta chain is from a study of shared clonotypes between healthy human individuals. Study at large: CD4 naive and memory got three plates each, CD8 naive two, CD8 memory one.

The naive CD8 fraction comprised CD45RO-negative cells positively selected for CCR7 and excluded terminally differentiated effector memory CD45RA+ cells. Germline loops: CDR1 MGHRA, CDR2 YSYEKL. With V trimmed by 0 bases and J by 7 bases, 5 bases remained unmatched. The CDR3 contains 14 residues. An even split of each subset's genomic DNA across several immunoSEQ plates was performed. Method: immunoSEQ multiplex PCR; TCRdb's copy keeps in-frame clones and lacks some. Of about 820,000 clones listed, nearly 95% are singletons. In its sample, this clone was seen once. The antigen remains unidentified. Study-level results: Memory subsets generally showed smaller estimated richness than naive subsets did. The naive CD4 repertoires of four donors were compared, and roughly 5% of clonotypes were shared.

This sequence originates from a man aged 25 to 45 in good health. Sequenced: naive CD8+ T cells sorted from blood. The chain recombines TRBV4-1 with TRBJ2-7; 8 bases agree with TRBD1. The CDR3 reads CASSQDRGPREQYF. The DNA of the CDR3 is TGCGCCAGCAGCCAAGACAGGGGGCCGAGGGAGCAGTACTTC.